A single sample gave rise to the 27 T cell receptor beta chains below, sequenced in a study of molecular identifiers for immune sequencing clone quantification. MiXCR was run by TCRdb on the PCR reads, yielding one entry per CDR3 protein. Here the sample spans about 320,000 distinct CDR3 sequences, about 23% being singletons. The sample was naive CD8+ T cells from blood, with Jurkat cell RNA spiked in. Subset of the sample: FACS-sorted CD8+CD4-CCR7+CD45RA+ naive T cells. The origin of the receptors is a human donor in good health. Some libraries in this study had Jurkat cell RNA spiked in.

V is TRBV4-3 and J is TRBJ1-2; 8 bases are shared with TRBD1. The ends lost 4 bases at V and 6 bases at J; junction bases unmatched: 13. CDR1 and CDR2 (germline): LGHNA, YSLEER. The CDR3 has 16 residues. DNA of the CDR3: TGCGCCAGCAGCCCGGCTCCGACAGGGGAGGTTCATGGCTACACCTTC. Protein sequence: CASSPAPTGEVHGYTF.

Concerning this clonotype: This may be a read error, as it is one base from a much larger clone. The CDR3 DNA is TGCAGCGTTGAAGGCGGACAGGGGTTGCAGTACAATGAGCAGTACTTC. It translates to CSVEGGQGLQYNEQYF. This rearrangement joins TRBV29-1 to TRBJ2-5; 9 bases map to TRBD1. This CDR3 has 16 residues. CDR1 and CDR2 (germline): SQVTM, ANQGSEA. V trimming: 1 base; J trimming: 11 bases; junction bases outside the gene matches: 17.

Remarks on this clonotype: A much more abundant neighbour one base away suggests this may be a read error. The J gene is TRBJ1-5, the V gene TRBV2, with 10 bases lining up with TRBD1. CDR1 and CDR2 from the germline V gene are SNHLY and FYNNEI. This CDR3 has 15 amino acids. The V and J ends lost 6 bases and 6 bases, in that order; junction bases with no gene match: 8. As DNA, the CDR3 is TGTGCCAGCAGAGACCCGGACAGGGGGATTCAGCCCCAGCATTTT. Its translation: CASRDPDRGIQPQHF. Full variable domain (missing parts from reference TRBV2 and TRBJ1-5): EPEVTQTPSHQVTQMGQEVILRCVPISNHLYFYWYRQILGQKVEFLVSFYNNEISEKSEIFDDQFSVERPDGSNFTLKIRSTKLEDSAMYFCASRDPDRGIQPQHFGDGTRLSIL.

This clonotype came up many times. V usage is TRBV28 and J usage is TRBJ1-1; the match to TRBD1 covers 9 bases. V was pared by 6 bases and J by 4 bases, with 6 bases of the junction left unmatched. CDR3 length: 14 residues. The germline V gene encodes CDR1 MDHEN and CDR2 SYDVKM. CDR3 protein: CASRSTGGFTEAFF. CDR3 sequence (DNA): TGTGCCAGCAGGTCAACAGGGGGCTTCACTGAAGCTTTCTTT.

This clonotype came up many times. The J gene is TRBJ1-5, the V gene TRBV20-1; D remains unclear. CDR1 DFQATT and CDR2 SNEGSKA come from the germline V gene (reference sequence). Trimming cost V 0 bases and J 7 bases, with 16 bases left between them. The CDR3 has 15 amino acids. In nucleotides, the CDR3 is TGCAGTGCTAGAGATGAAGTCCGGACGGGACAGCCCCAGCATTTT. Translation gives CSARDEVRTGQPQHF.

This clonotype came up a few times. The chain recombines TRBV20-1 with TRBJ1-1; D not certain. In germline, CDR1 is DFQATT, CDR2 SNEGSKA (reference sequence). The CDR3 consists of 11 residues. V was clipped by 0 bases and J by 11 bases, with 10 bases between them. CDR3 sequence reads: CSARDYQFAFF. Written as DNA, the CDR3 is TGCAGTGCTAGAGATTACCAATTTGCTTTCTTT.

For this clonotype: The missing conserved phenylalanine or tryptophan at the end of this CDR3 makes a read error likely. The rearrangement joins TRBV6-6 to TRBJ2-7; TRBD2 might be the D (5 bases). Per germline, CDR1 MNHNY and CDR2 SVGAGI (reference sequence). Trimming removed 5 bases from V and 4 bases from J, with 12 bases in between. The CDR3 covers 13 residues. The CDR3 protein is CASSPDGEYEQYS. The CDR3 DNA sequence: TGTGCCAGCAGTCCGGACGGGGAGTACGAGCAGTACTCC.

To note about this clonotype: A read error is possible here, since a much larger clone lies one base away. This sequence joins TRBV5-4 and TRBJ2-3; tentatively, D is TRBD2 (5 bases). The V gene lost 4 bases and the J gene lost 6 bases, with 15 bases spanning the gap. This CDR3 comprises 14 residues. Germline values: CDR1 SGHNT, CDR2 YYREEE (reference sequence). CDR3 DNA sequence: TGTGCCAGCAGCCTGGGAGCCTCACGGGATACGCAGTATTTT. Amino acid sequence: CASSLGASRDTQYF.

This clonotype showed up many times. The chain is built from TRBV4-1 and TRBJ1-5, with TRBD1 matching over 7 bases. Germline V gene lookup returns CDR1 MGHRA and CDR2 YSYEKL. This CDR3 spans 14 amino acids. J lost 5 bases, V lost 6 bases, and 7 bases had no gene match. In DNA, the CDR3 is TGCGCCAGCAGTCAGACAGGGCCCTATCAGCCCCAGCATTTT. It translates to CASSQTGPYQPQHF.

This clonotype came up a few times. V usage is TRBV5-1 and J usage is TRBJ2-7, with unresolved D. CDR1 and CDR2 (germline): SGHRS, YFSETQ. V gave up 4 bases and J gave up 5 bases, with 10 bases separating them. CDR3 length: 12 amino acids. CDR3 sequence: CASSTSGNEQYF. As DNA, the CDR3 is TGCGCCAGCAGCACGTCGGGTAACGAGCAGTACTTC.

This clonotype has at least ten counts. J is TRBJ2-7 and V is TRBV4-3; D uncertain. Germline V gene sequence: CDR1 LGHNA, CDR2 YSLEER. The CDR3 totals 15 residues. Trimming left V 0 bases short and J 4 bases short, with 13 bases between. DNA for the CDR3: TGCGCCAGCAGCCAAGAACGTCCGGGTTCTTACGAGCAGTACTTC. Encoded protein: CASSQERPGSYEQYF.

As to this clonotype: Germline and junction disagree at one end, which may indicate a read error. The chain is built from TRBV5-1 and TRBJ1-4, with D tentatively TRBD1 (5 bases). The CDR3 totals 15 residues. CDR1 is SGHRS, CDR2 YFSETQ, per germline. CDR3 in DNA: TGCGCCAGCAGCTTGGGGGGCGCAACTAATGAAAAACCGTTTTTT. This gives the protein CASSLGGATNEKPFF.

This chain uses TRBV4-1 with TRBJ1-1, with 8 bases aligning to TRBD1. The V segment lost 4 bases and the J segment 1 base; nucleotides outside the gene matches: 8. This CDR3 has 16 residues. Germline V gene lookup returns CDR1 MGHRA and CDR2 YSYEKL. DNA for the CDR3: TGCGCCAGCAGCCGGGCTCCCACAGGGGGGAACACTGAAGCTTTCTTT. It codes for CASSRAPTGGNTEAFF.

Only a few counts were recorded for this clonotype. The chain carries TRBV7-9 and TRBJ2-4, with 9 bases aligning to TRBD1. This CDR3 comprises 17 residues. With V trimmed by 0 bases and J by 0 bases, 3 bases remained unmatched. The germline V gene encodes CDR1 SEHNR and CDR2 FQNEAQ (reference sequence). The CDR3, as DNA: TGTGCCAGCAGCTTAGCGGACAGGGGCCTAGCCAAAAACATTCAGTACTTC. It codes for CASSLADRGLAKNIQYF.

There are many counts of this clonotype. The chain joins TRBV6-5 to TRBJ2-7, with D tentatively TRBD2 (5 bases). Per germline, CDR1 MNHEY and CDR2 SVGAGI. V lost 0 bases and J 4 bases, leaving 10 bases between the germline ends. The CDR3 length is 14 residues. The CDR3 DNA reads TGTGCCAGCAGTTACTCCGGCAGAGGGTACGAGCAGTACTTC. This gives the protein CASSYSGRGYEQYF.

Ten or more counts support this clonotype. This chain connects TRBV7-9 to TRBJ1-1, with D uncertain. Per germline, CDR1 SEHNR and CDR2 FQNEAQ (reference sequence). The CDR3 extends over 14 amino acids. The V gene lost 1 base and the J gene lost 5 bases, with 11 bases spanning the gap. DNA of the CDR3: TGTGCCAGCAGCTTAGGTTTTGATGGGACTGAAGCTTTCTTT. Translating gives CASSLGFDGTEAFF.

For this clonotype: The junction shows a germline mismatch at one end, possibly a read error. V and J are TRBV24-1 and TRBJ2-7, with no clear D. The CDR3 is 11 residues long. Germline CDR1 reads KGHDR; CDR2 reads SFDVKD. The CDR3, as DNA: TGTGCCACCAGTGATGGGTACGCGCAGTACTTC. Translated: CATSDGYAQYF.

In its sample, this clonotype was seen many times. The rearrangement joins TRBV5-1 to TRBJ1-5; TRBD1 matches at 7 bases. The germline V gene encodes CDR1 SGHRS and CDR2 YFSETQ. The J segment lost 4 bases and the V segment lost 3 bases, leaving 7 bases of the junction unmatched. The CDR3 is 15 residues long. The CDR3: CASSWSGQPNQPQHF. CDR3 nucleotides: TGCGCCAGCAGCTGGTCGGGACAGCCAAATCAGCCCCAGCATTTT.

There are a few counts of this clonotype. The chain couples TRBV11-2 to TRBJ1-3; D gene ambiguous. V was clipped by 0 bases and J by 3 bases, with 12 bases between them. The CDR3 covers 16 residues. Germline V gives CDR1 SGHAT, CDR2 FQNNGV. The CDR3 loop reads CASSLEGGMFGNTIYF. DNA for the CDR3: TGTGCCAGCAGCTTAGAAGGAGGGATGTTTGGAAACACCATATATTTT.

This clonotype was found a few times. The rearrangement uses TRBV6-2 or TRBV6-3 and TRBJ2-7; tentative D call: TRBD1 (6 bases). The germline gives CDR1 MNHEY, CDR2 SVGEGT. The CDR3 length is 14 residues. Deletions cut 0 bases from V and 6 bases from J, with 12 bases between. The CDR3 nucleotides read TGTGCCAGCAGTTACTCGTGGGGGCTGGGCGAGCAGTACTTC. It specifies CASSYSWGLGEQYF.

The sample holds a few counts of this clonotype. The chain couples TRBV5-1 to TRBJ2-1; D is tentatively TRBD1 or TRBD2 (5 bases each). The V end lost 2 bases, the J end lost 7 bases, and 13 bases lay between the germline ends. This CDR3 is 14 amino acids long. Per germline, CDR1 SGHRS and CDR2 YFSETQ. This chain's CDR3 is CASSFYGALNEQFF. As DNA, the CDR3 is TGCGCCAGCAGCTTCTACGGGGCCCTAAATGAGCAGTTCTTC.

Concerning this clonotype: This may be a read error, as it is one base from a much larger clone. The CDR3 region is CASSWMLRANVLTF. DNA of the CDR3: TGTGCCAGCAGTTGGATGCTGAGGGCCAACGTCCTGACTTTC. The chain carries TRBV6-5 and TRBJ2-6; D call uncertain. The CDR3 contains 14 residues. The V gene's germline CDR1 is MNHEY and CDR2 SVGAGI. V lost 4 bases and J 5 bases, leaving 9 bases between the germline ends.

This clonotype was observed once. This may arise from a read error, as a much more abundant clone is one base away. This sequence joins TRBV7-8 and TRBJ2-7, with D uncertain. This CDR3 has 13 amino acids. CDR1 is SGHVS, CDR2 FQNEAQ, per germline. The CDR3 DNA follows: TGTACCAGCAGCCGTAGGGATAACTACGAGCAGTACTTC. This encodes CTSSRRDNYEQYF.

This clonotype has ten or more counts. The chain carries TRBV7-8 and TRBJ2-6, with TRBD1 as a possible D gene (5 bases). With 5 bases removed from V and 0 bases from J, the gap between germline ends came to 14 bases. The CDR3 spans 17 residues. Germline V CDR1 and CDR2: SGHVS, FQNEAQ. The CDR3 spells CASSTPDIVSGANVLTF. The CDR3 coding sequence is TGTGCCAGCAGCACACCGGACATAGTCTCTGGGGCCAACGTCCTGACTTTC.

This clonotype was counted between two and nine times. A junction end diverges from the germline sequence, so it may reflect a read error. J is TRBJ1-1 and V is TRBV25-1; D call uncertain. CDR3 length: 11 residues. Germline V gene lookup returns CDR1 MGHDK and CDR2 SYGVNS. Here the CDR3 DNA reads TGTGCCTGCAGTGAATGGGAGGAAGCTTTCTTT. This sequence encodes CACSEWEEAFF. Full variable domain (missing parts from reference TRBV25-1 and TRBJ1-1): EADIYQTPRYLVIGTGKKITLECSQTMGHDKMYWYQQDPGMELHLIHYSYGVNSTEKGDLSSESTVSRIRTEHFPLTLESARPSHTSQYLCACSEWEEAFFGQGTRLTVV.

The V call is TRBV9, the J call TRBJ2-2; D remains unclear. This CDR3 is built from 14 residues. Per germline, CDR1 SGDLS and CDR2 YYNGEE. V gave up 4 bases and J gave up 6 bases, with 13 bases separating them. The CDR3 region has the DNA TGTGCCAGCAGCAACCCCTTTAGGCCCGGGGAGCTGTTTTTT. Its translation is CASSNPFRPGELFF.

The chain uses TRBV7-9 and TRBJ1-1, with D possibly matching TRBD1 (5 bases). With 5 bases removed from V and 3 bases from J, the gap between germline ends came to 10 bases. CDR1 and CDR2 from the germline V gene are SEHNR and FQNEAQ (reference sequence). The CDR3 sequence is 13 residues long. CDR3 amino acids: CASSPGAYTEAFF. Here the CDR3 DNA reads TGTGCCAGCAGCCCCGGGGCGTACACTGAAGCTTTCTTT.